This TCR beta chain is drawn from a study of Siglec-9 on CD8 T cells in melanoma. V was shortened by 4 bases and J by 5 bases, with 8 bases between the two germline ends. There are 11 residues in the CDR3. The V gene's germline CDR1 is GTSNPN and CDR2 SVGIG (reference sequence). Some clones are missing from TCRdb's copy, which holds only in-frame ones; the method was immunoSEQ multiplex PCR. The top ten hold roughly 6.3% of the sample, which has 25,000 to 30,000 clones, 80% seen once. The receptor was isolated from a human donor in good health. The gene calls are TRBV30 and TRBJ1-2; D is unresolved. The material sequenced was Siglec-9- CD8+ T cells sorted from blood. In DNA form, the CDR3 reads TGTGCCTGGAAGCAGGAATATGGCTACACCTTC. Protein product: CAWKQEYGYTF.